The 16 T cell receptor beta chains in this list originate from one sample, sequenced in a study of response to subunit inactivated influenza vaccine. One entry per CDR3 protein, called by TCRdb with MiXCR from the RT-PCR reads. The sample includes hundreds of thousands of distinct CDR3 sequences, approximately 7.1% of them seen just once. The sequencing used PBMCs from blood, collected 23 months after vaccination. The receptors originated from a man between 50 and 70 years old who received an inactivated influenza vaccine.

V and J are TRBV5-1 and TRBJ2-7, with D perhaps TRBD1 (6 bases). Trimming stripped 2 bases from V and 7 bases from J, with 19 bases between. Germline V CDR1 and CDR2: SGHRS, YFSETQ. The CDR3 contains 15 residues. The CDR3 DNA sequence: TGCGCCAGCAGCTTACAGGACAGCCCTCCATGGGAGCAGTACTTC. It encodes CASSLQDSPPWEQYF. Full variable domain (remainder filled in from reference TRBV5-1 and TRBJ2-7): KAGVTQTPRYLIKTRGQQVTLSCSPISGHRSVSWYQQTPGQGLQFLFEYFSETQRNKGNFPGRFSGRQFSNSRSEMNVSTLELGDSALYLCASSLQDSPPWEQYFGPGTRLTVT.

This clonotype was counted many times. The chain joins TRBV4-3 to TRBJ1-2; 9 bases line up with TRBD1. CDR3 length equals 15 residues. Germline values: CDR1 LGHNA, CDR2 YSLEER. Trimming cost V 0 bases and J 4 bases; bases outside gene matches: 3. CDR3 coding DNA: TGCGCCAGCAGCCAAGATCGGGGACAGGGCTATGGCTACACCTTC. Its translation is CASSQDRGQGYGYTF.

The chain carries TRBV11-2 and TRBJ2-3; D possibly corresponds to TRBD2 (6 bases). This CDR3 is built from 13 residues. Germline V gene sequence: CDR1 SGHAT, CDR2 FQNNGV. The V gene lost 5 bases and the J gene lost 8 bases, with 14 bases spanning the gap. The DNA of the CDR3 is TGTGCCAGCAGCCCCGGGGAGGTTGGTACGCAGTATTTT. Protein product: CASSPGEVGTQYF.

The J gene is TRBJ1-5, the V gene TRBV20-1, with D possibly being TRBD1 (6 bases). CDR3 size: 12 residues. CDR1 and CDR2 (germline): DFQATT, SNEGSKA (reference sequence). V dropped 6 bases and J dropped 9 bases, with 15 bases sitting between them. CDR3 sequence (DNA): TGCAGTGCACGAACAGGGAGGGGGCCCCAGCATTTT. This codes for CSARTGRGPQHF.

This clonotype was found many times. The rearrangement uses TRBV3-1 and TRBJ2-7; D is possibly TRBD1 (6 bases). Germline lookup yields CDR1 LGHDT and CDR2 YNNKEL (reference sequence). This CDR3 contains 13 residues. The germline V and J ends were trimmed by 3 bases and 3 bases, with 9 bases remaining between them. The CDR3 spells CASSHRGNYEQYF. In DNA form, the CDR3 reads TGTGCCAGCAGCCACAGGGGTAACTACGAGCAGTACTTC.

The table lists this clonotype with many counts. The chain joins TRBV27 to TRBJ2-2; D remains ambiguous. CDR1 and CDR2 from the germline V gene are MNHEY and SMNVEV (reference sequence). The CDR3 runs 13 residues. V gave up 0 bases and J gave up 7 bases, with 6 bases separating them. CDR3 sequence reads: CASSLSYGGELFF. Written as DNA, the CDR3 is TGTGCCAGCAGTTTATCGTATGGCGGGGAGCTGTTTTTT.

In this sample, this clonotype turned up many times. The J gene is TRBJ2-3, the V gene TRBV7-2; a weak D match, TRBD1 (5 bases). The CDR3 totals 13 residues. Trimming removed 5 bases from V and 5 bases from J, with 11 bases in between. Germline loops: CDR1 SGHTA, CDR2 FQGNSA. CDR3 sequence: CASSRQPLDTQYF. The CDR3 nucleotides read TGTGCCAGCAGCCGACAGCCTCTAGATACGCAGTATTTT.

This clonotype was seen ten or more times. The CDR3 protein is CASRPGQGRGNTEAFF. The DNA for the CDR3 is TGTGCCAGCAGACCGGGACAGGGGAGGGGGAACACTGAAGCTTTCTTT. This sequence joins TRBV5-6 and TRBJ1-1; 10 bases agree with TRBD1. With V trimmed by 5 bases and J by 1 base, 8 bases remained unmatched. The germline CDR1 and CDR2 sequences are SGHDT and YYEEEE. The CDR3 is 16 residues long.

The table lists this clonotype with a few counts. V is TRBV4-2 and J is TRBJ2-1; D is perhaps TRBD2 (5 bases). Germline lookup yields CDR1 LGHNA and CDR2 YNFKEQ. This CDR3 is 14 amino acids long. Trimming removed 0 bases at V and 4 bases at J, with 7 bases between. The CDR3 nucleotides read TGTGCCAGCAGCCAAGAGACTAAATACAATGAGCAGTTCTTC. Protein product: CASSQETKYNEQFF.

The genes are TRBV4-1 and TRBJ2-1, with unresolved D. In germline, CDR1 is MGHRA, CDR2 YSYEKL. This CDR3 is built from 13 residues. V was clipped by 6 bases and J by 7 bases, with 13 bases between them. CDR3 in DNA: TGCGCCAGCAGGGGATTTTCGGAGAATGAGCAGTTCTTC. Translated, it gives CASRGFSENEQFF.

This clonotype turned up a few times. V gene TRBV20-1 combines with J gene TRBJ2-2; D is perhaps TRBD1 or TRBD2 (5 bases each). Germline V gives CDR1 DFQATT, CDR2 SNEGSKA (reference sequence). Trimming removed 0 bases at V and 4 bases at J, with 21 bases between. The CDR3 covers 18 residues. The CDR3 here is CSARDRGAPGRSTGELFF. DNA for the CDR3: TGCAGTGCTAGAGATCGAGGGGCTCCCGGTCGGTCCACCGGGGAGCTGTTTTTT.

This clonotype was detected a few times. This sequence joins TRBV6-1 and TRBJ2-5; TRBD2 matches at 7 bases. CDR1 MNHNS and CDR2 SASEGT come from the germline V gene. The CDR3 extends over 16 amino acids. The V gene end was trimmed by 5 bases and the J gene end by 2 bases; junction bases not matched to a gene: 11. Here the CDR3 DNA reads TGTGCCAGCAGTCCCCGGGGGGAGAGCGGGCAAGAGACCCAGTACTTC. Translated: CASSPRGESGQETQYF.

The rearrangement links TRBV10-3 to TRBJ2-5; 8 bases agree with TRBD1. The CDR3 length is 15 residues. The germline V gene encodes CDR1 ENHRY and CDR2 SYGVKD. Trimming cost V 6 bases and J 0 bases; bases outside gene matches: 6. CDR3 loop: CAISLTGAYQETQYF. The CDR3 DNA is TGTGCCATCAGCTTGACAGGGGCCTACCAAGAGACCCAGTACTTC.

In its sample, this clonotype was seen a few times. The rearrangement links TRBV20-1 to TRBJ1-4, with unresolved D. The germline CDR1 and CDR2 sequences are DFQATT and SNEGSKA (reference sequence). The CDR3 has 15 residues. Deletions cut 4 bases from V and 3 bases from J, with 15 bases between. CDR3 sequence reads: CSAIDIGRANEKLFF. The CDR3 DNA is TGCAGTGCTATTGATATTGGTCGGGCTAATGAAAAACTGTTTTTT.

The CDR3 DNA reads as TGCAGTGCTAGAGTACCCCCGGGACTAGCGGGAGGGCCGACCGGGGAGCTGTTTTTT. It specifies CSARVPPGLAGGPTGELFF. The V and J genes are TRBV20-1 and TRBJ2-2; 16 nucleotides align to TRBD2. The CDR3 is 19 amino acids. Losses at the gene ends were 1 base for V and 5 bases for J; bases not matched to a gene: 10. Germline CDR1 and CDR2: DFQATT and SNEGSKA (reference sequence).

The chain employs TRBV7-9 and TRBJ2-1; either TRBD1 or TRBD2 may fit D (5 bases each). The CDR3 has 17 residues. Per the germline V gene, CDR1 is SEHNR and CDR2 is FQNEAQ (reference sequence). Trimming stripped 0 bases from V and 6 bases from J, with 18 bases between. Written as DNA, the CDR3 is TGTGCCAGCAGCTTAGCGGTCGGGGCCCCGGGCGGCAATGAGCAGTTCTTC. This translates into CASSLAVGAPGGNEQFF.